This TCR beta chain was found in a study of early T cells in non-severe SARS-CoV-2 infection. Study-wide findings and caveats: Matching with VDJdb favored anti-spike CD8 responses (missing private and CD4 specificities).

This clonotype occurred many times. Its antigen remains unknown. In TCRdb, the 5' RACE reads were re-called with MiXCR into one record per CDR3 protein. Here the sample spans 90,000 to 120,000 distinct CDR3 sequences, approximately 10% being singletons. Material for sequencing was whole blood. The sequence was obtained from an adult who was a healthcare worker with PCR-confirmed SARS-CoV-2 infection or an uninfected control (not recorded which).

The CDR3 DNA reads as TGTGCCAGCCGCCTCCGACCGGGAAATGAGCAGTTCTTC. As protein: CASRLRPGNEQFF. The chain joins TRBV5-6 to TRBJ2-1, with D possibly being TRBD2 (5 bases). The CDR3 loop spans 13 amino acids. Per germline, CDR1 SGHDT and CDR2 YYEEEE. Trimming stripped 7 bases from V and 7 bases from J, with 15 bases between.